A selection of T cell receptor beta chains follows, all from one sample in a study of blood T cell repertoires in COVID-19. TCRdb keeps only in-frame clones here, not all; method: immunoSEQ multiplex PCR. The sample contains 85,000 to 90,000 clones, more than 75% of which appear only once. The sample was peripheral blood. The receptors stem from a human donor in a cohort sampled during active COVID-19. CDR3s include the opening cysteine and the closing phenylalanine or tryptophan. The order of the fields is CDR3 protein, CDR3 DNA, J gene, V gene, D gene, clone size. The D gene is left open where the match is weak. Part of the rows lack a size; the others show once, few, many or a class for expanded clones.

CASSRGGRSSNGYTF,TGTGCCAGCAGCCGCGGGGGCCGTTCTTCTAATGGCTACACCTTC,TRBJ1-2,TRBV7-9,.,.
CASSPGTSGRATSSTDTQYF,TGTGCCAGCAGCCCCGGGACTAGCGGGAGGGCTACCTCTAGCACAGATACGCAGTATTTT,TRBJ2-3,TRBV5-4,TRBD2,.
CASSRQEDGRGEKLFF,TGCGCCAGCAGCCGCCAAGAGGACGGCCGAGGGGAAAAACTGTTTTTT,TRBJ1-4,TRBV4-1,.,.
CASGTRLDTSYNEQFF,TGTGCTAGTGGTACGAGACTAGACACCTCCTACAATGAGCAGTTCTTC,TRBJ2-1,TRBV12-5,.,.
CASSLIVGTSTYEQYF,TGTGCCAGCAGTTTAATCGTTGGGACTAGCACCTACGAGCAGTACTTC,TRBJ2-7,TRBV27,TRBD2,.
CASSYRDWNYEQYF,TGTGCCAGCAGTTACCGGGACTGGAACTACGAGCAGTACTTC,TRBJ2-7,TRBV28,.,.
CASSLAKNTGELFF,TGCGCCAGCAGCTTGGCCAAGAACACCGGGGAGCTGTTTTTT,TRBJ2-2,TRBV5-1,.,.
CASRYGGNTIYF,TGTGCCAGCAGATACGGGGGAAACACCATATATTTT,TRBJ1-3,TRBV12-3/TRBV12-4,.,once
CASSLGGGYGYTF,TGTGCCAGCAGTTTAGGGGGCGGCTATGGCTACACCTTC,TRBJ1-2,TRBV28,.,.
CASIRDTNPSGGTEAFF,TGTGCCAGCATCCGGGACACCAATCCTTCCGGGGGGACTGAAGCTTTCTTT,TRBJ1-1,TRBV28,.,.
CASSQGGKIMNTEAFF,TGTGCCAGCAGCCAAGGCGGTAAGATCATGAACACTGAAGCTTTCTTT,TRBJ1-1,TRBV14,.,.
CASSPRGISYNEQFF,TGTGCCAGCAGCCCGAGAGGGATCTCCTACAATGAGCAGTTCTTC,TRBJ2-1,TRBV7-9,.,.
CASSQGASGRVDTQYF,TGTGCCAGCAGCCAAGGGGCTAGCGGGAGGGTGGATACGCAGTATTTT,TRBJ2-3,TRBV3-1/TRBV3-2,TRBD2,.
CASRGTSGEQTDTQYF,TGTGCCAGCAGAGGTACTAGCGGGGAACAAACAGATACGCAGTATTTT,TRBJ2-3,TRBV5-4,TRBD2,.
CAWSGRLASTGELFF,TGTGCCTGGAGTGGGCGGCTAGCGTCTACCGGGGAGCTGTTTTTT,TRBJ2-2,TRBV30,.,.
CASSLYRENTEAFF,TGTGCCAGCAGTTTGTACAGGGAGAACACTGAAGCTTTCTTT,TRBJ1-1,TRBV28,.,.
CASSLPRGQGAGEQYF,TGTGCCAGCAGCCTCCCCCGGGGACAGGGGGCAGGGGAGCAGTACTTC,TRBJ2-7,TRBV28,TRBD1,few
CASSSTYSWSSGNTIYF,TGTGCCAGCAGCTCGACGTACTCCTGGAGCTCTGGAAACACCATATATTTT,TRBJ1-3,TRBV3-1/TRBV3-2,.,few
CASSPKGRGTSVTDTQYF,TGTGCCAGCAGTCCTAAAGGACGGGGGACTAGCGTTACAGATACGCAGTATTTT,TRBJ2-3,TRBV25-1,TRBD2,.
CASRSNTGELFF,TGTGCCAGCAGATCAAACACCGGGGAGCTGTTTTTT,TRBJ2-2,TRBV6-5,.,.
CASSGEGFEAFF,TGTGCCAGCAGTGGGGAGGGGTTTGAAGCTTTCTTT,TRBJ1-1,TRBV2,.,.
CASSPGAGNNEQFF,TGTGCCAGCAGCCCAGGCGCGGGGAACAATGAGCAGTTCTTC,TRBJ2-1,TRBV7-9,.,.
CASSIPQGLAGGPDTQYF,TGTGCCAGTAGTATACCCCAGGGGCTAGCGGGAGGCCCAGATACGCAGTATTTT,TRBJ2-3,TRBV19,TRBD2,.
CASSEMAGVPYEQYF,TGTGCCAGCAGTGAAATGGCGGGAGTACCCTACGAGCAGTACTTC,TRBJ2-7,TRBV6-1,TRBD2,.
CASSLELFTYGYTF,TGCGCCAGCAGCTTGGAACTGTTTACCTATGGCTACACCTTC,TRBJ1-2,TRBV5-1,.,once
CASSSGVELETDTQYF,TGTGCCAGCAGTTCGGGGGTAGAGCTAGAGACAGATACGCAGTATTTT,TRBJ2-3,TRBV6-5,.,.
CASSPGGAHYEQYF,TGTGCCAGCAGCCCTGGGGGGGCGCACTACGAGCAGTACTTC,TRBJ2-7,TRBV13,.,.
CASSLVQGLGSYNEQFF,TGCGCCAGCAGCTTGGTCCAGGGCCTCGGCTCCTACAATGAGCAGTTCTTC,TRBJ2-1,TRBV5-1,.,.
CSASYRDRDQPQHF,TGCAGTGCTAGTTACAGGGATCGGGATCAGCCCCAGCATTTT,TRBJ1-5,TRBV20-1,.,.
CASSLVRGSGNTIYF,TGTGCCAGCAGCTTAGTAAGGGGTTCTGGAAACACCATATATTTT,TRBJ1-3,TRBV7-8,.,.
CAWSRAGSDTQYF,TGTGCCTGGAGCCGAGCGGGATCGGATACGCAGTATTTT,TRBJ2-3,TRBV30,TRBD2,.
CASSLGTDNQPQHF,TGTGCCAGCAGCTTAGGGACAGATAATCAGCCCCAGCATTTT,TRBJ1-5,TRBV7-8,.,.
CASSQSWDRGSGNTIYF,TGTGCCAGCAGCCAGTCGTGGGACAGGGGATCTGGAAACACCATATATTTT,TRBJ1-3,TRBV3-1/TRBV3-2,TRBD1,.
CASSPRDSSYEQYF,TGTGCCAGCTCACCACGAGACAGCTCCTACGAGCAGTACTTC,TRBJ2-7,TRBV18,.,.
CASSLTGNYGYTF,TGTGCCAGCAGCTTAACAGGGAACTATGGCTACACCTTC,TRBJ1-2,TRBV6-5,.,many
CASSEVADRGEAFF,TGTGCCAGCAGTGAAGTGGCCGACAGGGGTGAAGCTTTCTTT,TRBJ1-1,TRBV6-1,TRBD1,few
CASSLGRAGGLGETQYF,TGTGCCAGCAGCCTCGGGAGAGCGGGAGGGCTCGGTGAGACCCAGTACTTC,TRBJ2-5,TRBV14,TRBD2,.
CASSPTDGGNQPQHF,TGTGCCAGCAGTCCGACCGACGGGGGCAATCAGCCCCAGCATTTT,TRBJ1-5,TRBV6-5,.,.
CASGSGHPNTEAFF,TGCGCCAGCGGATCGGGACACCCGAACACTGAAGCTTTCTTT,TRBJ1-1,TRBV10-2,.,.
CASSFRGAVWNTEAFF,TGTGCCAGCAGTTTCAGGGGGGCAGTTTGGAACACTGAAGCTTTCTTT,TRBJ1-1,TRBV28,TRBD1,.
CASTIDRAPGEQYF,TGTGCCAGCACCATCGACAGGGCCCCGGGGGAGCAGTACTTC,TRBJ2-7,TRBV11-2,TRBD1,.
CASSLGAYYGYTF,TGTGCCAGCAGTTTGGGGGCGTACTATGGCTACACCTTC,TRBJ1-2,TRBV28,.,.
CASRTSGRGDTQYF,TGTGCCAGCAGGACTAGCGGGAGAGGAGATACGCAGTATTTT,TRBJ2-3,TRBV28,TRBD2,.
CASSPTSGRSHEQFF,TGTGCTAGCAGCCCGACTAGCGGGAGGTCCCATGAGCAGTTCTTC,TRBJ2-1,TRBV7-7,TRBD2,.
CASSLTGVTEAFF,TGTGCCAGCAGCTTAACAGGGGTTACTGAAGCTTTCTTT,TRBJ1-1,TRBV7-3,.,.
CSVEAGDRGYTF,TGCAGCGTTGAAGCCGGGGACAGGGGTTATACCTTC,TRBJ1-2,TRBV29-1,TRBD1,.
CASSLGISGRTDTQYF,TGTGCCAGCAGCTTAGGGATTAGCGGTCGCACAGATACGCAGTATTTT,TRBJ2-3,TRBV7-9,.,.
CASSPPGQLNTGELFF,TGTGCCAGCAGCCCCCCGGGACAGTTAAACACCGGGGAGCTGTTTTTT,TRBJ2-2,TRBV5-4,TRBD1,.
CASQSESGNTIYF,TGCGCCTCCCAGTCAGAATCTGGAAACACCATATATTTT,TRBJ1-3,TRBV10-1,.,.
CASSSRTGGGYTF,TGTGCCAGCAGCTCTCGGACAGGGGGAGGCTACACCTTC,TRBJ1-2,TRBV7-9,TRBD1,.
CASSQNPRGGGTDTQYF,TGTGCCAGCAGCCAGAACCCAAGGGGGGGCGGCACAGATACGCAGTATTTT,TRBJ2-3,TRBV2,.,.